This T cell receptor (beta chain) stems from a study of blood T cell repertoires in COVID-19. Cohorts were determined from participant-reported clinical history. V was clipped by 6 bases and J by 7 bases, with 16 bases between them. This CDR3 has 15 amino acids. Germline V gene sequence: CDR1 KGHSH, CDR2 LQKENI. In the original analysis: Using reference gene primer amplification, nucleated cell counts were estimated. Sequencing was performed with immunoSEQ multiplex PCR; in TCRdb, only in-frame clones are kept and a portion is missing. From that table come the V and J calls and clone size; the DNA was used to work out D and trimming. This repertoire shows 160,000 or so clones, approximately 77% found once; its top ten account for 18%.

The sequence was obtained from a man between 60 and 75 years old who had recovered from COVID-19. Sequenced: PBMCs or T cells enriched from blood (not recorded which). V gene TRBV18 combines with J gene TRBJ1-6; TRBD1 might be the D (6 bases). The CDR3: CASSPTGDGNSPLHF. CDR3 in DNA: TGTGCCAGCTCCCCGACAGGAGACGGAAATTCACCCCTCCACTTT. Variable domain in full (rest from reference TRBV18 and TRBJ1-6): NAGVMQNPRHLVRRRGQEARLRCSPMKGHSHVYWYRQLPEEGLKFMVYLQKENIIDESGMPKERFSAEFPKEGPSILRIQQVVRGDSAAYFCASSPTGDGNSPLHFGNGTRLTVT.